A single sample is the source of the 21 T cell receptor beta chains below, sequenced in a study of T cell responses to AZD1222 COVID-19 vaccine. Here immunoSEQ multiplex PCR was the method, and the copy in TCRdb shows in-frame clones only, minus some. The sample shows roughly 150,000 clones, around 93% of them seen only once. This material consisted of peripheral blood, taken on day 0 of AZD1222 vaccination. The receptors here all came from an adult in good health.

This chain uses TRBV29-1 with TRBJ2-7; D ambiguous. The CDR3 spans 14 residues. V gave up 3 bases and J gave up 2 bases, with 14 bases separating them. Germline CDR1 and CDR2: SQVTM and ANQGSEA. CDR3 sequence: CSVEDRLRPYEQYF. The DNA for the CDR3 is TGCAGCGTTGAGGACCGCCTTAGGCCCTACGAGCAGTACTTC.

This chain's CDR3 is CASSTGGATYNEQFF. The CDR3 nucleotides are TGTGCCAGCAGCACGGGGGGGGCCACCTACAATGAGCAGTTCTTC. The chain employs TRBV11-3 and TRBJ2-1, with 8 bases aligning to TRBD2. V shed 5 bases, J shed 2 bases, and the junction held 5 bases outside the gene matches. The CDR3 runs to 15 residues. Germline V gene data show CDR1 as SGHNT and CDR2 as YENEEA.

The chain combines TRBV7-3 with TRBJ2-1, with 8 bases matching TRBD2. Germline-derived CDR1 and CDR2 are SGHTA and FQGTGA. The CDR3 contains 14 residues. The V gene end was trimmed by 1 base and the J gene end by 7 bases; junction bases not matched to a gene: 3. This CDR3 is CASSLSSGGNEQFF. The CDR3 coding sequence is TGTGCCAGCAGCTTAAGTTCGGGGGGGAATGAGCAGTTCTTC.

V and J are TRBV27 and TRBJ1-1; 10 bases align to TRBD1. Trimming removed 4 bases from V and 7 bases from J; junction bases left unmatched: 3. Looked up from germline, CDR1 is MNHEY and CDR2 is SMNVEV (reference sequence). The CDR3 contains 13 residues. The CDR3 region is CASSWDRGSEAFF. The CDR3 DNA follows: TGTGCCAGCAGTTGGGACAGGGGAAGTGAAGCTTTCTTT.

V gene TRBV4-1 combines with J gene TRBJ1-2, with D maybe TRBD1 (5 bases). In germline, CDR1 is MGHRA, CDR2 YSYEKL. Trimming stripped 4 bases from V and 4 bases from J, with 16 bases between. The length of the CDR3 is 15 residues. DNA for the CDR3: TGCGCCAGCAGCCCTGGGGCAGGGCGCCTCTATGGCTACACCTTC. The encoded protein is CASSPGAGRLYGYTF.

The rearrangement joins TRBV19 to TRBJ1-4, with no clear D. Trimming pared 9 bases from V and 7 bases from J, leaving 18 bases between. The CDR3 runs to 14 residues. Germline lookup yields CDR1 LNHDA and CDR2 SQIVND (reference sequence). The CDR3 reads CASTPVSGIEKLFF. The CDR3 DNA follows: TGTGCCAGCACCCCTGTATCGGGGATTGAAAAACTGTTTTTT.

This rearrangement joins TRBV6-6 to TRBJ1-1; weak D call: TRBD1 (5 bases). This CDR3 has 14 amino acids. Germline CDR1 reads MNHNY; CDR2 reads SVGAGI (reference sequence). V was clipped by 7 bases and J by 7 bases, with 19 bases between them. As DNA, the CDR3 is TGTGCCAGCACCGGGACGGAGGCTTGGGGTGAAGCTTTCTTT. Amino acids: CASTGTEAWGEAFF.

The chain has TRBV24-1 and TRBJ1-2; D is ambiguous. The germline gives CDR1 KGHDR, CDR2 SFDVKD. The V end was cut by 12 bases, the J end by 4 bases, with 11 bases between. This CDR3 is 11 amino acids long. CDR3: CAYPESYGYTF. Written as DNA, the CDR3 is TGTGCCTACCCGGAAAGCTATGGCTACACCTTC.

The chain joins TRBV12-5 to TRBJ1-1; TRBD1 matches at 10 bases. CDR3 length: 18 amino acids. The germline gives CDR1 LGHNT, CDR2 FRNRAP. V gave up 2 bases and J gave up 1 base; unmatched junction bases: 10. CDR3 bases: TGTGCTAGTGGTTTGCTGTCCCGGGACAGGGGTTGGAACACTGAAGCTTTCTTT. Protein: CASGLLSRDRGWNTEAFF. Using reference TRBV12-5 and TRBJ1-1 for the parts outside the CDR3, the full variable domain is DARVTQTPRHKVTEMGQEVTMRCQPILGHNTVFWYRQTMMQGLELLAYFRNRAPLDDSGMPKDRFSAEMPDATLATLKIQPSEPRDSAVYFCASGLLSRDRGWNTEAFFGQGTRLTVV.

The rearrangement uses TRBV29-1 and TRBJ1-2, with 7 bases identical to TRBD1. The CDR3 loop spans 13 amino acids. The germline CDR1 and CDR2 sequences are SQVTM and ANQGSEA. V shed 7 bases, J shed 3 bases, and the junction held 8 bases outside the gene matches. CDR3: CSAFSGTDYGYTF. CDR3 nucleotides: TGCAGCGCGTTCTCCGGGACAGACTATGGCTACACCTTC.

This chain connects TRBV29-1 to TRBJ2-7, with a tentative D call TRBD2 (6 bases). Between the trimmed V and J ends, which lost 7 bases and 3 bases, there was a span of 10 bases. The CDR3 runs to 11 residues. Germline assignment: CDR1 SQVTM and CDR2 ANQGSEA. CDR3 nucleotide sequence: TGCAGCGCTGGACTATTCTACGAGCAGTACTTC. This gives the protein CSAGLFYEQYF.

This rearrangement joins TRBV7-2 to TRBJ2-2, with no clear D. CDR1 SGHTA and CDR2 FQGNSA come from the germline V gene. V was trimmed by 4 bases and J by 3 bases, leaving 12 bases between them. The CDR3 is made up of 15 amino acids. The CDR3 loop reads CASSSRVFYTGELFF. The CDR3 DNA sequence: TGTGCCAGCAGCTCAAGGGTCTTCTACACCGGGGAGCTGTTTTTT.

V and J are TRBV28 and TRBJ1-5; TRBD1 might be the D (5 bases). Germline values: CDR1 MDHEN, CDR2 SYDVKM. V was cut by 3 bases and J by 4 bases, with 19 bases left in between. This CDR3 has 17 amino acids. CDR3 region: CASSFNGADASNQPQHF. The CDR3, as DNA: TGTGCCAGCAGTTTTAACGGGGCCGACGCTTCAAATCAGCCCCAGCATTTT.

The chain joins TRBV4-1 to TRBJ2-1; 13 bases align to TRBD2. This CDR3 is built from 18 residues. CDR1 and CDR2 from the germline V gene are MGHRA and YSYEKL. V was clipped by 3 bases and J by 0 bases; unmatched bases: 5. The CDR3 DNA sequence: TGCGCCAGCAGCCACGGACTAGCGGGGGTGAGCTCCTACAATGAGCAGTTCTTC. This sequence encodes CASSHGLAGVSSYNEQFF.

The V gene is TRBV6-5, the J gene TRBJ1-2, with TRBD1 as a possible D gene (5 bases). Between the trimmed V and J ends, which lost 7 bases and 2 bases, there was a span of 11 bases. The CDR3 runs to 13 residues. Germline V lookup: CDR1 MNHEY, CDR2 SVGAGI. The CDR3 region is CASKMTENYGYTF. CDR3 in DNA: TGTGCCAGCAAGATGACAGAGAACTATGGCTACACCTTC.

The chain has TRBV6-5 and TRBJ1-1, with a weak D call TRBD1 (5 bases). Germline V gene lookup returns CDR1 MNHEY and CDR2 SVGAGI. This CDR3 comprises 16 residues. V shed 2 bases and J shed 3 bases, with 16 bases lying between them. The chain's CDR3 is CASSYVARGVDTEAFF. CDR3 sequence (DNA): TGTGCCAGCAGTTACGTAGCTCGGGGGGTGGACACTGAAGCTTTCTTT.

The CDR3 nucleotides are TGTGCCAGTTCGATCGGAGGGGATGGCTACACCTTC. Its protein is CASSIGGDGYTF. This chain uses TRBV6-5 with TRBJ1-2, with a weak D call TRBD1 (5 bases). This CDR3 has 12 residues. The germline V gene encodes CDR1 MNHEY and CDR2 SVGAGI. V dropped 9 bases and J dropped 6 bases, with 14 bases sitting between them.

This clone was detected once. This rearrangement joins TRBV10-2 to TRBJ2-2; TRBD2 matches 9 bases. Trimming cost V 4 bases and J 2 bases; bases outside gene matches: 8. CDR1 and CDR2 (germline): WSHSY, SAAADI. This CDR3 spans 17 amino acids. The DNA for the CDR3 is TGCGCCAGCAGTGTGACTATTAGCGGGGGAAACACCGGGGAGCTGTTTTTT. Its protein product is CASSVTISGGNTGELFF.

The V and J genes are TRBV7-3 and TRBJ2-1, with TRBD2 identical over 8 bases. There are 16 residues in the CDR3. Trimming at V came to 5 bases and at J to 6 bases, leaving 12 bases not matched to a gene. The germline CDR1 and CDR2 sequences are SGHTA and FQGTGA. The CDR3 region has the DNA TGTGCCAGCAGCCCGAATGGAGCGGGAGAGGGCAATGAGCAGTTCTTC. It specifies CASSPNGAGEGNEQFF.

The chain uses TRBV6-5 and TRBJ2-1, with 12 bases aligning to TRBD2. Germline V gives CDR1 MNHEY, CDR2 SVGAGI. V trimming: 7 bases; J trimming: 10 bases; junction bases outside the gene matches: 8. The CDR3 is made up of 14 amino acids. CDR3 residues: CASTGGLAGWEQFF. CDR3 coding DNA: TGTGCCAGCACCGGGGGACTAGCGGGTTGGGAGCAGTTCTTC.

The chain couples TRBV5-6 to TRBJ2-7; no clear D. Deletions cut 1 base from V and 6 bases from J, with 11 bases between. Germline V gives CDR1 SGHDT, CDR2 YYEEEE. There are 13 residues in the CDR3. The CDR3 DNA reads TGTGCCAGCAGCTTGTCGGCTTCTAGCGAGCAGTACTTC. This codes for CASSLSASSEQYF.